This TCR beta chain was found in a study of blood T cell repertoires in COVID-19. V trimming: 5 bases; J trimming: 3 bases; junction bases outside the gene matches: 5. Germline CDR1 and CDR2: SEHNR and FQNEAQ (reference sequence). The CDR3 is made up of 15 amino acids. TCRdb's copy holds only in-frame clones and misses some; the assay was immunoSEQ multiplex PCR. The sample records 200,000 to 250,000 clones, approximately 80% being singletons. The sample consisted of peripheral blood. The gene calls are TRBV7-9 and TRBJ2-3, with 10 nucleotides matching TRBD1. The sequence was collected from a woman of 80 years or more with COVID-19, enrolled during active disease. The chain's CDR3 is CASSVGQGSTDTQYF. Written as DNA, the CDR3 is TGTGCCAGCAGCGTGGGACAGGGGTCGACAGATACGCAGTATTTT.